These 30 T cell receptor beta chains were sequenced from one sample in a study of cytomegalovirus exposure and HLA in healthy donors. In the PCR, 60 Vbeta and 13 Jbeta primers were used. TCRdb keeps only in-frame clones here, not all; method: immunoSEQ multiplex PCR. The table shows some 140,000 clones, with roughly three quarters occurring only once. The material sequenced was PBMCs. These receptors were taken from a woman aged 55-75 years in good health and CMV-seronegative.

The chain uses TRBV21-1 and TRBJ1-4; the listed D gene, TRBD1, was not tested against the DNA. TRBV21-1 is assigned pseudogene status. The CDR3 has 16 residues. CDR3: CASSNDRVGTNEKLFF. CDR3 sequence (DNA): TGTGCCAGCAGCAATGACAGGGTAGGAACTAATGAAAAACTGTTTTTT.

CDR3 sequence reads: CASSGMVGRNTEAFF. CDR3 coding DNA: TGCGCCAGCAGTGGCATGGTGGGGAGGAACACTGAAGCTTTCTTT. The chain joins TRBV10-2 to TRBJ1-1, with D unresolved. The V end was cut by 4 bases, the J end by 1 base, with 13 bases between. Germline V gene lookup returns CDR1 WSHSY and CDR2 SAAADI. CDR3 length: 15 residues.

V gene TRBV2 combines with J gene TRBJ2-7; TRBD2 agrees at 14 bases. Germline V gene lookup returns CDR1 SNHLY and CDR2 FYNNEI. V lost 6 bases and J lost 1; bases outside the gene matches: 14. This CDR3 is built from 19 residues. The CDR3 here is CASSSGLAGGRGGSYEQYF. The CDR3 bases are TGTGCCAGCAGCTCCGGACTAGCGGGAGGTCGCGGGGGTTCCTACGAGCAGTACTTC. The complete variable domain, with remaining parts taken from reference TRBV2 and TRBJ2-7, reads EPEVTQTPSHQVTQMGQEVILRCVPISNHLYFYWYRQILGQKVEFLVSFYNNEISEKSEIFDDQFSVERPDGSNFTLKIRSTKLEDSAMYFCASSSGLAGGRGGSYEQYFGPGTRLTVT.

The chain employs TRBV5-4 and TRBJ2-2, with 7 bases aligning to TRBD2. Germline assignment: CDR1 SGHNT and CDR2 YYREEE (reference sequence). CDR3 length: 16 amino acids. The V and J ends lost 2 bases and 3 bases, in that order; junction bases with no gene match: 7. The CDR3 DNA sequence: TGTGCCAGCAGCTTTGGGGGGGTTCTAGACACCGGGGAGCTGTTTTTT. Translated, it gives CASSFGGVLDTGELFF.

The chain has TRBV5-8 and TRBJ1-1; D may be TRBD1 (6 bases). Between the trimmed V and J ends, which lost 1 base and 5 bases, there was a span of 9 bases. The CDR3 contains 13 residues. Germline values: CDR1 SGHTS, CDR2 YDEGEE. In nucleotides, the CDR3 is TGTGCCAGCAGCTTGCGAGGGGGAACTGAAGCTTTCTTT. Residues: CASSLRGGTEAFF. Full variable domain (remainder filled in from reference TRBV5-8 and TRBJ1-1): EAGVTQSPTHLIKTRGQQATLRCSPISGHTSVYWYQQALGLGLQFLLWYDEGEERNRGNFPPRFSGRQFPNYSSELNVNALELEDSALYLCASSLRGGTEAFFGQGTRLTVV.

Notes on this clone: Within the sample, other DNA sequences also encode this same CDR3. The chain links TRBV4-1 to TRBJ1-2; TRBD1 matches 7 bases. The germline V gene encodes CDR1 MGHRA and CDR2 YSYEKL. Trimming took 4 bases from V and 3 from J; bases not matched to a gene: 5. The CDR3 has 14 residues. CDR3 in DNA: TGCGCCAGCAGCCCCCCAACAGGGGACTATGGCTACACCTTC. Translating gives CASSPPTGDYGYTF.

V and J are TRBV10-2 and TRBJ2-6; unclear D gene. The V and J ends lost 10 bases and 4 bases respectively, with 11 bases between them. The CDR3 has 13 amino acids. From germline, CDR1 is WSHSY and CDR2 SAAADI. The CDR3 here is CAIGEMGANVLTF. DNA of the CDR3: TGCGCCATTGGTGAGATGGGGGCCAACGTCCTGACTTTC.

This clone was observed a handful of times. The genes are TRBV28 and TRBJ2-7, with D hard to call. In germline, CDR1 is MDHEN, CDR2 SYDVKM. The CDR3 is made up of 15 amino acids. V was cut by 3 bases and J by 3 bases, with 15 bases left in between. The CDR3 DNA reads TGTGCCAGCAGTTTGCGGCGCGGTTACGACTACGAGCAGTACTTC. Encoded protein: CASSLRRGYDYEQYF.

The J gene is TRBJ2-1, the V gene TRBV29-1; TRBD1 matches at 8 bases. CDR3 length equals 11 residues. V trimming: 3 bases; J trimming: 16 bases; junction bases outside the gene matches: 8. CDR1 is SQVTM, CDR2 ANQGSEA, per germline. CDR3 bases: TGCAGCGTTGAGGGCCGGGACAGGCCATTCTTC. It is translated as CSVEGRDRPFF.

This clone showed up just a few times. Other nucleotide sequences in the sample specify the same CDR3. The chain couples TRBV19 to TRBJ1-4; D is ambiguous. Germline V gene sequence: CDR1 LNHDA, CDR2 SQIVND (reference sequence). The germline V and J ends were trimmed by 3 bases and 9 bases, with 8 bases remaining between them. There are 12 residues in the CDR3. The CDR3 coding sequence is TGTGCCAGTAGTATCGGCGGAAAAAAACTGTTTTTT. Its translation is CASSIGGKKLFF.

V gene TRBV7-9 combines with J gene TRBJ2-7; 9 bases are shared with TRBD2. V shed 5 bases and J 1 base; nucleotides not matched to a gene: 9. This CDR3 region has 16 residues. Per germline, CDR1 SEHNR and CDR2 FQNEAQ (reference sequence). The CDR3 nucleotides read TGTGCCAGCAGCACCCTAGCGGGGTTCCAGTCCTACGAGCAGTACTTC. It is translated as CASSTLAGFQSYEQYF.

The J gene is TRBJ2-3, the V gene TRBV9; D is perhaps TRBD2 (6 bases). The V end lost 3 bases, the J end lost 2 bases, and 16 bases lay between the germline ends. Germline V gene lookup returns CDR1 SGDLS and CDR2 YYNGEE. There are 16 residues in the CDR3. The chain's CDR3 is CASSAYGSGITDTQYF. The DNA for the CDR3 is TGTGCCAGCAGCGCCTACGGGAGCGGAATCACAGATACGCAGTATTTT.

The DNA of the CDR3 is TGTGCCACCAGCAGAGTTCGCACAACGAACACTGAAGCTTTCTTT. This encodes CATSRVRTTNTEAFF. The V call is TRBV15, the J call TRBJ1-1; no definite D call. The V and J ends lost 1 base and 1 base respectively, with 10 bases between them. Germline CDR1 LNHNV, CDR2 YYDKDF (reference sequence). The CDR3 is 15 residues long.

V gene TRBV7-8 combines with J gene TRBJ2-3; 8 positions match TRBD2. Germline-derived CDR1 and CDR2 are SGHVS and FQNEAQ. J lost 4 bases, V lost 5 bases, and 8 bases had no gene match. The CDR3 has 15 amino acids. In DNA form, the CDR3 reads TGTGCCAGCAGCCTAAGAGCGGGAGTGGCAGATACGCAGTATTTT. It yields the protein CASSLRAGVADTQYF.

The chain's CDR3 is CASSWSRLAGEQYF. DNA of the CDR3: TGTGCCAGCAGTTGGTCACGACTAGCGGGGGAGCAGTACTTC. The chain carries TRBV27 and TRBJ2-7, with TRBD2 matching 11 bases. CDR3 size: 14 residues. CDR1 and CDR2 (germline): MNHEY, SMNVEV (reference sequence). Trimming took 4 bases from V and 7 from J; bases not matched to a gene: 6.

This chain connects TRBV14 to TRBJ2-5, with a weak D call TRBD2 (6 bases). Between the trimmed V and J ends, which lost 1 base and 4 bases, there was a span of 10 bases. Germline V lookup: CDR1 SGHDN, CDR2 FVKESK. The CDR3 sequence is 14 residues long. The CDR3 reads CASSQGHGGETQYF. Written as DNA, the CDR3 is TGTGCCAGCAGCCAAGGCCACGGGGGAGAGACCCAGTACTTC.

The chain joins TRBV7-3 to TRBJ2-3; possibly TRBD2 for D (6 bases). The ends were cut back, 5 bases at V and 2 bases at J, with 11 bases in the middle. The CDR3 is made up of 14 amino acids. The V gene's germline CDR1 is SGHTA and CDR2 FQGTGA. CDR3 sequence: CASSRGLVTDTQYF. CDR3 coding DNA: TGTGCCAGCAGCCGGGGGTTGGTCACAGATACGCAGTATTTT.

The chain combines TRBV19 with TRBJ1-5, with D possibly being TRBD1 (6 bases). The V gene lost 6 bases and the J gene lost 0 bases, with 24 bases spanning the gap. The CDR3 contains 19 residues. Germline CDR1 and CDR2: LNHDA and SQIVND (reference sequence). The CDR3 sequence: CASSGSRGQGLNSNQPQHF. The CDR3 nucleotides read TGTGCCAGTAGCGGCTCGCGGGGGCAGGGGCTTAATAGCAATCAGCCCCAGCATTTT.

The chain is built from TRBV7-6 and TRBJ2-1, with 10 bases fitting TRBD2. The V and J ends lost 1 base and 10 bases, in that order; junction bases with no gene match: 7. The CDR3 covers 15 residues. Per the germline V gene, CDR1 is SGHVS and CDR2 is FNYEAQ. As DNA, the CDR3 is TGTGCCAGCAGCTTAGGGACTAGCGGAGTGGGGGAGCAGTTCTTC. Protein: CASSLGTSGVGEQFF. The full variable domain, rest sourced from reference TRBV7-6 and TRBJ2-1, is GAGVSQSPRYKVTKRGQDVALRCDPISGHVSLYWYRQALGQGPEFLTYFNYEAQQDKSGLPNDRFSAERPEGSISTLTIQRTEQRDSAMYRCASSLGTSGVGEQFFGPGTRLTVL.

The rearrangement uses TRBV2 and TRBJ2-3, with 9 bases fitting TRBD2. Germline V gene sequence: CDR1 SNHLY, CDR2 FYNNEI. The CDR3 is 15 amino acids. Losses at the gene ends were 7 bases for V and 4 bases for J; bases not matched to a gene: 9. This CDR3 reads CASTRQRGVADTQYF. The DNA for the CDR3 is TGTGCCAGCACCCGACAGCGGGGGGTCGCAGATACGCAGTATTTT.

V and J are TRBV11-2 and TRBJ2-5, with a weak D call TRBD2 (6 bases). Trimming removed 0 bases from V and 9 bases from J, with 17 bases in between. Germline-derived CDR1 and CDR2 are SGHAT and FQNNGV. The CDR3 consists of 15 residues. CDR3 nucleotide sequence: TGTGCCAGCAGCTTAGATGGGAGGAACCGGGGGTCCCAGTACTTC. Protein: CASSLDGRNRGSQYF.

Of note for this clone: Different DNA sequences within this sample yield the same CDR3. The V call is TRBV28, the J call TRBJ1-5; no definite D call. The CDR3 runs 14 residues. The V end lost 3 bases, the J end lost 2 bases, and 8 bases lay between the germline ends. Germline V gene lookup returns CDR1 MDHEN and CDR2 SYDVKM. This chain's CDR3 is CASSFGRGNQPQHF. The CDR3 DNA sequence: TGTGCCAGCAGTTTTGGGAGAGGCAATCAGCCCCAGCATTTT.

V gene TRBV19 combines with J gene TRBJ2-1; possible D gene TRBD1, 5 bases. The CDR3 loop spans 15 amino acids. Germline-derived CDR1 and CDR2 are LNHDA and SQIVND (reference sequence). The V end lost 0 bases, the J end lost 0 bases, and 6 bases lay between the germline ends. The CDR3 region has the DNA TGTGCCAGTAGTATAGACAGGGCCTCCTACAATGAGCAGTTCTTC. Translating gives CASSIDRASYNEQFF.

The chain uses TRBV29-1 and TRBJ2-2, with D perhaps TRBD1 (7 bases). Germline CDR1 reads SQVTM; CDR2 reads ANQGSEA. The CDR3 is 14 amino acids. Trimming cost V 6 bases and J 3 bases, with 14 bases left between them. The CDR3 sequence: CSVRGGGDTGELFF. Here the CDR3 DNA reads TGCAGCGTGCGAGGGGGCGGGGACACCGGGGAGCTGTTTTTT.

This chain joins TRBV5-1 and TRBJ1-1; 8 bases are shared with TRBD1. The CDR3 spans 13 residues. Germline values: CDR1 SGHRS, CDR2 YFSETQ. After removal of 7 bases from V and 5 bases from J, the junction contained 7 bases not matched to a gene. Written as DNA, the CDR3 is TGCGCCAGCGGACAGGGTCTGGGGACTGAAGCTTTCTTT. This sequence encodes CASGQGLGTEAFF. The full variable domain, its missing parts supplied by reference TRBV5-1 and TRBJ1-1, is KAGVTQTPRYLIKTRGQQVTLSCSPISGHRSVSWYQQTPGQGLQFLFEYFSETQRNKGNFPGRFSGRQFSNSRSEMNVSTLELGDSALYLCASGQGLGTEAFFGQGTRLTVV.

This rearrangement joins TRBV6-1 to TRBJ1-2; perhaps TRBD1 as D (5 bases). The CDR3 is made up of 15 amino acids. The V end was cut by 4 bases, the J end by 8 bases, with 20 bases between. The germline gives CDR1 MNHNS, CDR2 SASEGT. Written as DNA, the CDR3 is TGTGCCAGCAGTGTAGGGTCCGGACCGGGGGGAGGCTACACCTTC. Translating it yields CASSVGSGPGGGYTF.

The sample holds one count of this clone. The chain combines TRBV6-1 with TRBJ1-4, with TRBD1 identical over 10 bases. CDR1 MNHNS and CDR2 SASEGT come from the germline V gene. This CDR3 comprises 14 residues. Germline trimming cut 8 bases from V and 10 bases from J; bases unmatched to any gene: 10. CDR3 in DNA: TGTGCCAGCGGGTCCGGGACAGGGGTAGGAAAACTGTTTTTT. It is translated as CASGSGTGVGKLFF.

V and J are TRBV30 and TRBJ2-7; no definite D call. This CDR3 spans 13 amino acids. Per the germline V gene, CDR1 is GTSNPN and CDR2 is SVGIG (reference sequence). V lost 4 bases to trimming and J lost 3 bases, with 13 bases between them. The CDR3 nucleotides read TGTGCCTGGAAAGCGCCTTTCCGCTACGAGCAGTACTTC. Its protein product is CAWKAPFRYEQYF.

A remark on this clone: One end of the junction is discordant with germline, which a read error may explain. The same CDR3 is also encoded by other DNA sequences in this sample. The chain is built from TRBV18 and TRBJ1-2, with TRBD1 matching over 10 bases. This CDR3 comprises 15 residues. Germline CDR1 reads KGHSH; CDR2 reads LQKENI. The CDR3 loop is CASSPGQGYDYGYTF. The CDR3 coding sequence is TGTGCCAGCTCACCGGGACAGGGGTATGACTATGGCTACACTTTC.

J is TRBJ2-1 and V is TRBV9; 13 nucleotides align to TRBD2. Germline V gene sequence: CDR1 SGDLS, CDR2 YYNGEE. Trimming removed 2 bases from V and 9 bases from J; junction bases left unmatched: 11. The CDR3 loop spans 17 amino acids. The CDR3 sequence: CASSVEHGTSGIGEQFF. CDR3 bases: TGTGCCAGCAGCGTTGAACACGGGACTAGCGGGATAGGTGAGCAGTTCTTC.